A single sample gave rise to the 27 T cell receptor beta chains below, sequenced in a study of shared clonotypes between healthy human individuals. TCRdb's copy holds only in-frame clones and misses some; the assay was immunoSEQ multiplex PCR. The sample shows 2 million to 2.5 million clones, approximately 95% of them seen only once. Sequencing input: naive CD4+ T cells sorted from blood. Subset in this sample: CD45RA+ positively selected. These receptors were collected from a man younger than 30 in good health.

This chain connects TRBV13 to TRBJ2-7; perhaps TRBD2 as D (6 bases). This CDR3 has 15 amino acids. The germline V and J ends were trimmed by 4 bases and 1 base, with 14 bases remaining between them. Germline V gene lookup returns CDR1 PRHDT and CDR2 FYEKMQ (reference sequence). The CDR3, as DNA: TGTGCCAGCAGCTCGATGGGACTGATTTCCTACGAGCAGTACTTC. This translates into CASSSMGLISYEQYF.

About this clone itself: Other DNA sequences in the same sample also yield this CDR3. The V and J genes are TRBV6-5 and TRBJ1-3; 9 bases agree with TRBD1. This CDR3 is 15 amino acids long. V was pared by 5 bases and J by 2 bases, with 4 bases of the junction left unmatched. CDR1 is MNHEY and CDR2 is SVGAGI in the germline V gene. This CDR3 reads CASSRGQGTGNTIYF. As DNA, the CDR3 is TGTGCCAGCAGTAGAGGACAGGGGACTGGAAACACCATATATTTT.

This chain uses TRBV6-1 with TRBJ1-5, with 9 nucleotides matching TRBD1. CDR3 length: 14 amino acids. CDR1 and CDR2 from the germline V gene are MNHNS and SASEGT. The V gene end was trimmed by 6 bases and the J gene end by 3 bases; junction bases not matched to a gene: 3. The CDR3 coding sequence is TGTGCCAGCAGGACAGGGGGAGACAATCAGCCCCAGCATTTT. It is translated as CASRTGGDNQPQHF.

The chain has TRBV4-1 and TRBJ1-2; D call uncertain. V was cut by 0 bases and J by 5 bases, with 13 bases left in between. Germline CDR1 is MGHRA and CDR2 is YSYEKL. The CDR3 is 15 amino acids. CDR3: CASSQDQANSYGYTF. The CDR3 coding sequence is TGCGCCAGCAGCCAAGATCAGGCCAATTCATATGGCTACACCTTC.

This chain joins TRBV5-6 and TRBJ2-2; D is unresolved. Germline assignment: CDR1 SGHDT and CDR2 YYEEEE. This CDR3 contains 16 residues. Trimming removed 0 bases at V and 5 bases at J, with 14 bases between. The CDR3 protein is CASSLAGRPPTGELFF. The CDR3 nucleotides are TGTGCCAGCAGCTTGGCGGGTAGGCCTCCTACCGGGGAGCTGTTTTTT.

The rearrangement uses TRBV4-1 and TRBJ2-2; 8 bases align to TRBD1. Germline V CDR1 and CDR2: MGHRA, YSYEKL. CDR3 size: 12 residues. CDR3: CTGQVNTGELFF. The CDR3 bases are TGCACGGGACAGGTTAACACCGGGGAGCTGTTTTTT.

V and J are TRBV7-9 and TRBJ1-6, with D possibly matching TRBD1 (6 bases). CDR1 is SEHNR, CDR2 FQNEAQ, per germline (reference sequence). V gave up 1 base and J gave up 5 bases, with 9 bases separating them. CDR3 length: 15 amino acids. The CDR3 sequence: CASSLDRADNSPLHF. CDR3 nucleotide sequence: TGTGCCAGCAGCTTAGACAGGGCTGATAATTCACCCCTCCACTTT.

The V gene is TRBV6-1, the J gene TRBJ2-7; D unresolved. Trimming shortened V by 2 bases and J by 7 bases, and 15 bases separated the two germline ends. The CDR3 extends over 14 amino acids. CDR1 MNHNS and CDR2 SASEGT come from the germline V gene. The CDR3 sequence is CASSEYIGRREQYF. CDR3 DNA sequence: TGTGCCAGCAGTGAATACATCGGACGTCGAGAGCAGTACTTC.

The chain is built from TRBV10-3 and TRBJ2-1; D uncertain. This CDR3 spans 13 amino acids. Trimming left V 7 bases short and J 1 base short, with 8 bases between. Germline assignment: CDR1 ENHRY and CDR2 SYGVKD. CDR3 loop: CAINDQSYNEQFF. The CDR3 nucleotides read TGTGCCATCAATGACCAGTCCTACAATGAGCAGTTCTTC.

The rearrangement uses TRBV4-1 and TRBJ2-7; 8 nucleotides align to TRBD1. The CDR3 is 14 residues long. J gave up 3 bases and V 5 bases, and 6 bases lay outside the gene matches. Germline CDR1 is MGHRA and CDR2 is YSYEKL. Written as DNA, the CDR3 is TGCGCCAGCAGCACGGGACAGGAGAACTACGAGCAGTACTTC. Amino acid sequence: CASSTGQENYEQYF.

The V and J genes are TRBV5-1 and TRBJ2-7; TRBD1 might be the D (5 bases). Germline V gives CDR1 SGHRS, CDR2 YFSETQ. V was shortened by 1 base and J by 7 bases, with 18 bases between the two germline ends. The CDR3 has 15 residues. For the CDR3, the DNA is TGCGCCAGCAGCTTGAGGCAGGGCCTTTGGCGGGAGCAGTACTTC. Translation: CASSLRQGLWREQYF.

The chain's CDR3 is CASRFTELNTEAFF. The CDR3 DNA reads as TGTGCCAGCAGATTCACCGAACTGAACACTGAAGCTTTCTTT. V is TRBV11-2 and J is TRBJ1-1; D ambiguous. V lost 6 bases and J 0 bases, leaving 11 bases between the germline ends. This CDR3 has 14 residues. Germline CDR1 SGHAT, CDR2 FQNNGV.

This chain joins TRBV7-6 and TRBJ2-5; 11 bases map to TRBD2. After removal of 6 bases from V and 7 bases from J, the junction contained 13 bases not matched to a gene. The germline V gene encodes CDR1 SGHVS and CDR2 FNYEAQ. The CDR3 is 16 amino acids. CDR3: CASRDLAGGREGTQYF. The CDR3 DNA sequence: TGTGCCAGCAGAGATCTAGCGGGGGGCCGGGAGGGGACCCAGTACTTC.

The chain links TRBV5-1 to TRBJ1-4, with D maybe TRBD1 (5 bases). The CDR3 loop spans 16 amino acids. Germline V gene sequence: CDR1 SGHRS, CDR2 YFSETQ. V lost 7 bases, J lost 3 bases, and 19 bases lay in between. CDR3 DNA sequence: TGCGCCAGCGGGAAACAGGCGGGAACCTCTAATGAAAAACTGTTTTTT. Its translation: CASGKQAGTSNEKLFF.

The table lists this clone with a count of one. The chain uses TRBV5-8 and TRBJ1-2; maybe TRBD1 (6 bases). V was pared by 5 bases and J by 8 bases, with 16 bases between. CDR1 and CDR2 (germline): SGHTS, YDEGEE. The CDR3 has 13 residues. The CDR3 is CASRNTGSRGYTF. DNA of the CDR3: TGTGCCAGCAGAAATACAGGGTCGCGAGGCTACACCTTC.

The CDR3 sequence is CASKSGLAGAHTGELFF. Written as DNA, the CDR3 is TGCGCCAGCAAATCGGGACTAGCGGGGGCCCACACCGGGGAGCTGTTTTTT. The chain carries TRBV10-1 and TRBJ2-2; TRBD2 matches at 14 bases. The CDR3 contains 17 residues. V shed 7 bases, J shed 3 bases, and the junction held 7 bases outside the gene matches. In germline, CDR1 is WNHNN, CDR2 SYGVQD (reference sequence).

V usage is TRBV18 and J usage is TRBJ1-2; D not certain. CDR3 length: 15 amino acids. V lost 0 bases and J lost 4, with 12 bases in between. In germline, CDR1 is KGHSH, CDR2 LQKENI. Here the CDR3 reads CASSPPSSPSYGYTF. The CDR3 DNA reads TGTGCCAGCTCACCACCGTCCTCTCCCTCCTATGGCTACACCTTC.

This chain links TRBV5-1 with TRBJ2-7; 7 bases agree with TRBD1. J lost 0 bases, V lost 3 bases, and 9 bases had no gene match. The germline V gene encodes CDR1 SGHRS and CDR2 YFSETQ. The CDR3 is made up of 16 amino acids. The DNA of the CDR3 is TGCGCCAGCAGCTATGGGACAGCCGCTAGCTCCTACGAGCAGTACTTC. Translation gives CASSYGTAASSYEQYF.

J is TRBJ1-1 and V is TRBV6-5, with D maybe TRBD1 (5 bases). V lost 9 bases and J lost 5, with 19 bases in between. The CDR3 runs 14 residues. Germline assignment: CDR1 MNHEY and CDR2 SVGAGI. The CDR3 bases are TGTGCCAGTGGTCGGGGGGGGTTGGGGACTGAAGCTTTCTTT. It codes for CASGRGGLGTEAFF.

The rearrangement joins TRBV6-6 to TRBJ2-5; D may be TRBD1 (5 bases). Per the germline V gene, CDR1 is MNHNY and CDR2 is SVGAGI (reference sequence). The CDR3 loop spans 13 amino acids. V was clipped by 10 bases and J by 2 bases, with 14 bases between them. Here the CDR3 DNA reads TGTGCCACCGGAATGGGGCGACAAGAGACCCAGTACTTC. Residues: CATGMGRQETQYF.

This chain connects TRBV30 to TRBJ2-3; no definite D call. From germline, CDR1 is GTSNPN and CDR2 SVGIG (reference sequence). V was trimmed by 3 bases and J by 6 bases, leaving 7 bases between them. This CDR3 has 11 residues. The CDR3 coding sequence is TGTGCCTGGAGGGCTGTCGATACGCAGTATTTT. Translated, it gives CAWRAVDTQYF.

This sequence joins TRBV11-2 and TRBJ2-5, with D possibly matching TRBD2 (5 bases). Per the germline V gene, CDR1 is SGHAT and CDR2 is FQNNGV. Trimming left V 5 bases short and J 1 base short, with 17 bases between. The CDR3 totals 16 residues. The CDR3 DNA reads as TGTGCCAGCAGCCTCCCGGGGTCGGGAATCCAAGAGACCCAGTACTTC. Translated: CASSLPGSGIQETQYF. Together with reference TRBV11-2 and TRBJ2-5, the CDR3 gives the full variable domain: EAGVAQSPRYKIIEKRQSVAFWCNPISGHATLYWYQQILGQGPKLLIQFQNNGVVDDSQLPKDRFSAERLKGVDSTLKIQPAKLEDSAVYLCASSLPGSGIQETQYFGPGTRLLVL.

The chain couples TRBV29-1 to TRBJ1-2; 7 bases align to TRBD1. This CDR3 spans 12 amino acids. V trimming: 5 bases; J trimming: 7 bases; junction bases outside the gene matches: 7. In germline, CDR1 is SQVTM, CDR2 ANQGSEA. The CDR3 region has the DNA TGCAGCGTTCAAGGACAGGAAGGTGGCTACACCTTC. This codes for CSVQGQEGGYTF.

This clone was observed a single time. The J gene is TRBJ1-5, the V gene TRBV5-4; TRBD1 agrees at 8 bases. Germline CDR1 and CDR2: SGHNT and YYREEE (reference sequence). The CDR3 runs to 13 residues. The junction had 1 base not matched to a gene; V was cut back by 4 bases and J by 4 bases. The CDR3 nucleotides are TGTGCCAGCAGCCAGGGGGCGAATCAGCCCCAGCATTTT. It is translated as CASSQGANQPQHF.

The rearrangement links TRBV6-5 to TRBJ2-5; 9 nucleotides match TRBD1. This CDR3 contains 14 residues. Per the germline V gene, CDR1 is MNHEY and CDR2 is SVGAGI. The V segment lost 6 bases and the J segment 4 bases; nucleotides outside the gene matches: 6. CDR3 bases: TGTGCCAGCAGAGACACAGGGGGCCGAGAGACCCAGTACTTC. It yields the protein CASRDTGGRETQYF.

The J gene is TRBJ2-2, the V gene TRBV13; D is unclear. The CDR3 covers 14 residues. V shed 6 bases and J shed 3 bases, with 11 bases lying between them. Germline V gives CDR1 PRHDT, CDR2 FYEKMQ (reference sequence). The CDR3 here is CASRQRVHTGELFF. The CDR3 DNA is TGTGCCAGCAGACAAAGGGTGCACACCGGGGAGCTGTTTTTT.

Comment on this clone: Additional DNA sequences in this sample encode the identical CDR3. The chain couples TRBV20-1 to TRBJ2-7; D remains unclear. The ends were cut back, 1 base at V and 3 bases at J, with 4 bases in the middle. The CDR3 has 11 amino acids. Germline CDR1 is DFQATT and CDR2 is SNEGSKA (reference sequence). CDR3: CSARASYEQYF. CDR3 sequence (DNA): TGCAGTGCTAGAGCCAGCTACGAGCAGTACTTC.